Listed below are T cell receptor beta chains from one sample, sequenced in a study of cytomegalovirus exposure and HLA in healthy donors. Clones were read by immunoSEQ multiplex PCR, and TCRdb kept only the in-frame ones, dropping some. The sample consists of approximately 190,000 clones, approximately 86% of them appearing once. The sequencing input was PBMCs. The source is a boy aged 2 to 9 in good health and CMV-seronegative. The CDR3 runs from the conserved cysteine through the conserved F or W. A D gene is named only where the DNA matches it firmly. Size is stated for part of the rows, as once, few or many counts, or as a class when the clone is expanded.

v_gene	abundance	j_gene	d_gene	len	CDR3nt	CDR3aa
TRBV7-3	NA	TRBJ2-6	NA	16	TGTGCCAGCAGCCGGAGACAGGTGGCTGGGGCCAACGTCCTGACTTTC	CASSRRQVAGANVLTF
TRBV5-1	NA	TRBJ2-2	TRBD1	17	TGCGCCAGCAGCTTGGGCTTTAGGACAGGTTACACCGGGGAGCTGTTTTTT	CASSLGFRTGYTGELFF
TRBV28	NA	TRBJ2-3	NA	14	TGTGCCAGCAGTTTCTCCAAGCGATCAGATACGCAGTATTTT	CASSFSKRSDTQYF
TRBV6-5	NA	TRBJ2-3	NA	14	TGTGCCAGCATGATGGGGGGACCCACAGATACGCAGTATTTT	CASMMGGPTDTQYF
TRBV5-1	NA	TRBJ1-1	NA	16	TGCGCCAGCAGCTCTGGGGCCCAGAACCCGGGCACTGAAGCTTTCTTT	CASSSGAQNPGTEAFF
TRBV19	NA	TRBJ2-1	NA	18	TGTGCCAGTAGTAAAAGGCCCGGCGGGTCGTCTTCCTACAATGAGCAGTTCTTC	CASSKRPGGSSSYNEQFF
TRBV7-9	NA	TRBJ2-1	NA	15	TGTGCCAGCAGCCTCTCGAACAGGGTGGGCAATGAGCAGTTCTTC	CASSLSNRVGNEQFF
TRBV2	once	TRBJ1-1	TRBD1	15	TGTGCCAGCAGGGCCGGGACAGGGGAGAACACTGAAGCTTTCTTT	CASRAGTGENTEAFF
TRBV19	once	TRBJ2-5	TRBD1	18	TGTGCCAGTAGTTCCGGGACAGAGGAACCCGCCACACAAGAGACCCAGTACTTC	CASSSGTEEPATQETQYF
TRBV25-1	NA	TRBJ1-1	NA	13	TGTGCCAGCACCCCCGGCGGTTACACTGAAGCTTTCTTT	CASTPGGYTEAFF
TRBV28	NA	TRBJ1-5	TRBD1	17	TGTGCCAGCGCCCCTCGACAGGGTCGCCATATCAATCAGCCCCAGCATTTT	CASAPRQGRHINQPQHF
TRBV27	NA	TRBJ1-5	NA	13	TGTGCCAGCAGTTTGAGGGGGGGTCAGCCCCAGCATTTT	CASSLRGGQPQHF
TRBV6-1	NA	TRBJ1-2	TRBD1	15	TGTGCCAGCAGTTCCCCCGGGACAGTGAACTATGGCTACACCTTC	CASSSPGTVNYGYTF
TRBV6-1	NA	TRBJ2-1	TRBD2	14	TGTGCCAGCAGTCTTCTAGCGGGGTACAATGAGCAGTTCTTC	CASSLLAGYNEQFF
TRBV7-3	NA	TRBJ2-1	NA	14	TGTGCCAGCAGCTTAGAAGTCTTAGACAATGAGCAGTTCTTC	CASSLEVLDNEQFF
TRBV6-5	NA	TRBJ1-1	NA	15	TGTGCCAGCAGTTTACAGGTTAGAGTGAACACTGAAGCTTTCTTT	CASSLQVRVNTEAFF
TRBV7-8	once	TRBJ1-1	NA	14	TGTGCCAGCAGCGCTACACAGAGGAACACTGAAGCTTTCTTT	CASSATQRNTEAFF
TRBV29-1	NA	TRBJ1-1	NA	13	TGCAGCGTTGCGGGCCGGGAGAACACTGAAGCTTTCTTT	CSVAGRENTEAFF
TRBV5-1	NA	TRBJ2-7	NA	13	TGCGCCAGCAGCTTGGCACAGGGCTACGAGCAGTACTTC	CASSLAQGYEQYF
TRBV9	NA	TRBJ2-7	TRBD2	15	TGTGCCAGCGTGAGGCCTAGCGGGAAATCCTACGAGCAGTACTTC	CASVRPSGKSYEQYF
TRBV18	NA	TRBJ1-5	NA	13	TGTGCCAGCTCACCTACAAGCAATCAGCCCCAGCATTTT	CASSPTSNQPQHF
TRBV4-1	once	TRBJ1-1	NA	11	TGCGCCAGCAGCCAAGACTGGAGAGCTTTCTTT	CASSQDWRAFF
TRBV28	NA	TRBJ2-7	TRBD2	14	TGTGCCAGCAGTTTTCAGCGGGGGGCCTACGAGCAGTACTTC	CASSFQRGAYEQYF
TRBV9	NA	TRBJ2-7	NA	13	TGTGCCAGCAGCTTCCGGACAGACTACGAGCAGTACTTC	CASSFRTDYEQYF
TRBV28	once	TRBJ2-1	NA	11	TGTGCCAGCGTCGAGGACAATGAGCAGTTCTTC	CASVEDNEQFF
TRBV19	NA	TRBJ1-4	NA	14	TGTGCCAGTAAGGAGGCTGCAACTAATGAAAAACTGTTTTTT	CASKEAATNEKLFF
TRBV11-2	NA	TRBJ1-5	NA	17	TGTGCCAGCAGCCCTGATAAGGTCAGGGTAGGGAATCAGCCCCAGCATTTT	CASSPDKVRVGNQPQHF
TRBV5-1	NA	TRBJ2-7	TRBD1	14	TGCGCCAGCAGCCTAGGGACAGACACCTTCGAGCAGTACTTC	CASSLGTDTFEQYF
TRBV6-1	NA	TRBJ1-2	NA	15	TGTGCCAGCAGTCAAGACAGATATCTTGACTATGGCTACACCTTC	CASSQDRYLDYGYTF
TRBV18	NA	TRBJ1-3	NA	16	TGTGCCAGCTCACCACCCGACGGGAACTCTGGAAACACCATATATTTT	CASSPPDGNSGNTIYF
TRBV5-1	NA	TRBJ2-2	NA	12	TGCGCCAGCAGCCCCGGGACCGGGGAGCTGTTTTTT	CASSPGTGELFF
TRBV30	NA	TRBJ2-1	NA	11	TGTGCCTGCTCCAATCGGGATGGGCAGTTCTTC	CACSNRDGQFF
TRBV5-1	NA	TRBJ2-1	TRBD2	16	TGCGCCAGCAGCTTGGGCGGGACTAGCGGGGTGGATGAGCAGTTCTTC	CASSLGGTSGVDEQFF
TRBV6-1	NA	TRBJ2-5	TRBD1	13	TGTGCCAGCAATCGGGACAGGGTAGAGACCCAGTACTTC	CASNRDRVETQYF
TRBV28	NA	TRBJ2-5	TRBD2	16	TGTGCCAGCAGTTCAGCTAGCGGGAGGCCTCAAGAGACCCAGTACTTC	CASSSASGRPQETQYF
TRBV5-4	NA	TRBJ2-1	TRBD2	15	TGTGCCAGCAGCTCTGGGACTAGCTCCTACAATGAGCAGTTCTTC	CASSSGTSSYNEQFF